These T cell receptor beta chains were read from a single sample in a study of blood T cell repertoires in COVID-19. The table came from immunoSEQ multiplex PCR; TCRdb's copy has only in-frame clones and leaves some out. The table records about 140,000 clones, approximately 90% of them present only once. The sample comprised peripheral blood. The receptors shown here come from a woman older than 75 with acute or convalescent COVID-19. The CDR3 runs from the conserved cysteine through the conserved F or W. Fields, in order: V gene, J gene, clone size, D gene, CDR3 DNA, CDR3 protein. The D gene is left open where the match is weak. Size values are once, few and many counts, or a class for expanded clones, and some rows have none.

>TRBV7-2|TRBJ2-7|medium-sized|TRBD1
TGTGCCAGCAGCCCGACGGACAGGGGGTCGACCTACGAGCAGTACTTC
CASSPTDRGSTYEQYF
>TRBV21-1|TRBJ1-1|.|.
TGTGCCAGCCCCTGGCGGGGGAGCCCTTGGAACACTGAAGCTTTCTTT
CASPWRGSPWNTEAFF
>TRBV11-2|TRBJ1-1|once|.
TGTGCCAGCAGCTTAATCAGGGGCCTGGAAGCTTTCTTT
CASSLIRGLEAFF
>TRBV2|TRBJ1-1|.|.
TGTGCCAGCAGTGAATTGGACAGTCTGAACACTGAAGCTTTCTTT
CASSELDSLNTEAFF
>TRBV28|TRBJ1-2|.|.
TGTGCCAGCAGTTTAGGGGGGTCAGGATACGTCTTCACCTTC
CASSLGGSGYVFTF
>TRBV2|TRBJ1-5|.|TRBD1
TGTGCCAGCAGTGGGGATGGACAGGGGAATCAGCCCCAGCATTTT
CASSGDGQGNQPQHF
>TRBV27|TRBJ1-5|.|TRBD1
TGTGCCAGCAGTCCGACCGGGACAGCCTCTAGCAATCAGCCCCAGCATTTT
CASSPTGTASSNQPQHF
>TRBV7-9|TRBJ2-3|few|.
TGTGCCAGCAGCCCCCAGAGTTGGGGCGGTTCGACAGATACGCAGTATTTT
CASSPQSWGGSTDTQYF
>TRBV18|TRBJ1-2|.|TRBD1
TGTGCCAGCTCACCGGGGACAGGGGGTGACTATGGCTACACCTTC
CASSPGTGGDYGYTF
>TRBV7-9|TRBJ1-3|.|.
TGTGCCAGCAGCCCTGGGACAACTGGAAACACCATATATTTT
CASSPGTTGNTIYF
>TRBV7-8|TRBJ2-2|.|.
TGTGCCAGCAGCCCAAAGAGGAACACCGGGGAGCTGTTTTTT
CASSPKRNTGELFF
>TRBV25-1|TRBJ2-7|.|TRBD1
TGTGCCAGCAGTGAGGGGACAGTTTTCTACGAGCAGTACTTC
CASSEGTVFYEQYF
>TRBV7-9|TRBJ1-4|.|.
TGTGCCAGCAGCCCGAACAGTGGAGAAAAACTGTTTTTT
CASSPNSGEKLFF
>TRBV5-1|TRBJ2-7|once|TRBD1
TGCGCCAGCAGCTTGTCGGCAGGGGGCTCCTACGAGCAGTACTTC
CASSLSAGGSYEQYF
>TRBV7-2|TRBJ2-7|.|.
TGTGCCAGCAGCTCCGTTCGACAGTCCTACGAGCAGTACTTC
CASSSVRQSYEQYF
>TRBV5-1|TRBJ1-3|.|.
TGCGCCAGCAGCTCGCAGGGCTACTCTGGAAACACCATATATTTT
CASSSQGYSGNTIYF
>TRBV7-3|TRBJ2-1|.|TRBD1
TGTGCCAGCAGCTTACGACAGGGAAAGGACAATGAGCAGTTCTTC
CASSLRQGKDNEQFF
>TRBV12-5|TRBJ2-2|.|TRBD1
TGTGCTAGTGGTTTAGGGACAGGGAACACCGGGGAGCTGTTTTTT
CASGLGTGNTGELFF
>TRBV5-5|TRBJ2-7|.|TRBD2
TGTGCCAGCAGCCCGGGAGGGGTGGGATACGAGCAGTACTTC
CASSPGGVGYEQYF
>TRBV19|TRBJ1-3|.|.
TGTGCCAGTCGAAGAGGGTCTGGAAACACCATATATTTT
CASRRGSGNTIYF
>TRBV4-3|TRBJ1-3|.|TRBD1
TGCGCCAGCAGCCAAGTGACAGGGTCTGGAAACACCATATATTTT
CASSQVTGSGNTIYF
>TRBV30|TRBJ1-4|.|TRBD1
TGTGCCTGGAGTAGCCCCCGGGGACAGGGGAATGAAAAACTGTTTTTT
CAWSSPRGQGNEKLFF
>TRBV6-2/TRBV6-3|TRBJ2-5|.|TRBD2
TGTGCCAGCAGCCTCGGACTAGCGGGGGGACAAGAGACCCAGTACTTC
CASSLGLAGGQETQYF
>TRBV6-1|TRBJ1-2|.|.
TGTGCCAGCAGTGAAACCCCCTCGAGGGGGAACTATGGCTACACCTTC
CASSETPSRGNYGYTF
>TRBV7-2|TRBJ1-5|.|.
TGTGCCAGCAGCTTAGCGGGCTCCTTAAACCAGCCCCAGCATTTT
CASSLAGSLNQPQHF
>TRBV6-6|TRBJ2-7|once|TRBD2
TGTGCCAGCAGCTTCGGACTAGCGGGAACCTACGAGCAGTACTTC
CASSFGLAGTYEQYF
>TRBV9|TRBJ2-3|.|TRBD1
TGTGCCAGCAGCGCAACCGGGACAGGGTACACAGATACGCAGTATTTT
CASSATGTGYTDTQYF
>TRBV20-1|TRBJ1-5|.|.
TGCAGTGCTAGTAGTCAGTCCGAGCCCCAGCATTTT
CSASSQSEPQHF